A single sample is the source of the 28 T cell receptor beta chains below, sequenced in a study of T cells expressing NK-cell markers. TCRdb reprocessed the 5' RACE reads, keeping one entry per CDR3 protein, no DNA. This sample contains about 380,000 distinct CDR3 sequences. The sequencing input was blood T cells: a sorted CD56 or NKG2C T cell subset, CD4+ or CD8+ T cells, or bulk PBMC T cells (not recorded which). The receptors were sampled from a man between 18 and 69 years old in good health.

The rearrangement joins TRBV12-5 to TRBJ1-2; with no DNA, the TCRdb D assignment of TRBD1 cannot be verified. CDR3 size: 15 residues. Looked up from germline, CDR1 is LGHNT and CDR2 is FRNRAP. The CDR3 loop is CASGLVLGQTYGYTF. Combining the CDR3 with reference TRBV12-5 and TRBJ1-2 gives the whole variable domain DARVTQTPRHKVTEMGQEVTMRCQPILGHNTVFWYRQTMMQGLELLAYFRNRAPLDDSGMPKDRFSAEMPDATLATLKIQPSEPRDSAVYFCASGLVLGQTYGYTFGSGTRLTVV.

The V call is TRBV12-3 or TRBV12-4, the J call TRBJ2-3; with no DNA, the TCRdb D assignment of TRBD2 cannot be verified. This CDR3 spans 19 amino acids. The CDR3 is CASSLRLAGGILKADTQYF.

This chain joins TRBV5-1 and TRBJ2-7; TCRdb reports TRBD2, a call that lacks DNA to check it against. Germline loops: CDR1 SGHRS, CDR2 YFSETQ. The CDR3 is 16 residues long. CDR3: CASSLDPGRGFYEQYF.

The genes are TRBV5-5 and TRBJ1-4. This CDR3 contains 15 residues. Germline CDR1 reads SGHKS; CDR2 reads YYEKEE (reference sequence). CDR3 sequence reads: CASSPLGVLNEKLFF.

The chain links TRBV7-8 to TRBJ1-2; TCRdb's D call, TRBD1, is unchecked because there is no DNA. The CDR3 length is 15 residues. Germline lookup yields CDR1 SGHVS and CDR2 FQNEAQ. The CDR3 loop is CASSFGGQGAGGYTF.

The V call is TRBV29-1, the J call TRBJ1-2; TCRdb's assignment of TRBD1 cannot be checked, as there is no DNA. The CDR3 spans 15 residues. The germline V gene has CDR1 SQVTM and CDR2 ANQGSEA. Here the CDR3 reads CSVFWDRPPLYGYTF.

The CDR3 protein is CASAPGQFNSPLHF. This chain uses TRBV5-6 with TRBJ1-6; checking the TCRdb D call of TRBD1 is not possible without DNA. The germline V gene encodes CDR1 SGHDT and CDR2 YYEEEE. The CDR3 covers 14 residues.

This chain joins TRBV21-1 and TRBJ2-7; TCRdb indicates TRBD1, and absent DNA this call remains unverified. TRBV21-1 is annotated as a pseudogene. The CDR3 sequence is 16 residues long. CDR3 protein: CASSKWCLGAPYEQYF.

This sequence joins TRBV20-1 and TRBJ1-5. The CDR3 loop spans 12 amino acids. The germline CDR1 and CDR2 sequences are DFQATT and SNEGSKA (reference sequence). CDR3: CSAERGSQPQHF.

V gene TRBV29-1 combines with J gene TRBJ2-3; the D gene TCRdb calls, TRBD1, cannot be checked with no DNA. The CDR3 is 14 residues long. Germline lookup yields CDR1 SQVTM and CDR2 ANQGSEA. The CDR3 loop is CSVRTGGWTDTQYF.

The V and J genes are TRBV2 and TRBJ1-5. The CDR3 extends over 15 amino acids. CDR1 is SNHLY, CDR2 FYNNEI, per germline. The chain's CDR3 is CASRRREGENQPQHF.

The chain joins TRBV7-9 to TRBJ2-2; no DNA is available, so the TRBD1 call from TCRdb remains unchecked. Germline V gene lookup returns CDR1 SEHNR and CDR2 FQNEAQ (reference sequence). This CDR3 region has 16 residues. CDR3 loop: CASSARDAQWTGELFF. The whole variable domain, filled in from reference TRBV7-9 and TRBJ2-2, reads DTGVSQNPRHKITKRGQNVTFRCDPISEHNRLYWYRQTLGQGPEFLTYFQNEAQLEKSRLLSDRFSAERPKGSFSTLEIQRTEQGDSAMYLCASSARDAQWTGELFFGEGSRLTVL.

This chain links TRBV7-3 with TRBJ2-5; without DNA, the TCRdb call of TRBD1 cannot be checked. CDR3 size: 15 residues. Germline V lookup: CDR1 SGHTA, CDR2 FQGTGA. This chain's CDR3 is CASSLMGTGKETQYF.

V is TRBV18 and J is TRBJ1-5; TCRdb proposes TRBD1, but this gene call is untestable without DNA. CDR1 KGHSH and CDR2 LQKENI come from the germline V gene. The CDR3 has 14 amino acids. Here the CDR3 reads CASSTGWAGQPQHF. Full variable domain (remainder filled in from reference TRBV18 and TRBJ1-5): NAGVMQNPRHLVRRRGQEARLRCSPMKGHSHVYWYRQLPEEGLKFMVYLQKENIIDESGMPKERFSAEFPKEGPSILRIQQVVRGDSAAYFCASSTGWAGQPQHFGDGTRLSIL.

The chain couples TRBV20-1 to TRBJ1-2. The CDR3 length is 14 residues. Germline V gene sequence: CDR1 DFQATT, CDR2 SNEGSKA (reference sequence). CDR3 loop: CSARAGSRNYGYTF.

The chain is built from TRBV12-5 and TRBJ2-1; TCRdb's D gene call, TRBD2, goes unchecked for lack of DNA. The CDR3 is made up of 21 amino acids. Looked up from germline, CDR1 is LGHNT and CDR2 is FRNRAP. The CDR3 here is CASGFRGIGTSGGLSYNEQFF.

CDR3 amino acids: CASSLVAGVVGTDTQYF. The V call is TRBV5-1, the J call TRBJ2-3. Looked up from germline, CDR1 is SGHRS and CDR2 is YFSETQ. CDR3 size: 17 residues.

The chain couples TRBV2 to TRBJ2-2. The CDR3 has 16 amino acids. Germline V gene data show CDR1 as SNHLY and CDR2 as FYNNEI. The CDR3 loop is CASSEARRVSFGELFF.

The rearrangement joins TRBV20-1 to TRBJ2-5; TCRdb reports TRBD2, a call that lacks DNA to check it against. The CDR3 covers 13 residues. Germline V gene data show CDR1 as DFQATT and CDR2 as SNEGSKA (reference sequence). The CDR3 here is CSARVAGLSDRYF.

The chain joins TRBV9 to TRBJ2-6; TCRdb lists TRBD1, though no DNA is available to test this call. This CDR3 region has 17 residues. Germline V CDR1 and CDR2: SGDLS, YYNGEE. CDR3 region: CASSPGHLSSGANVLTF.

The chain has TRBV5-1 and TRBJ1-6. Germline CDR1 and CDR2: SGHRS and YFSETQ. This CDR3 spans 14 amino acids. This chain's CDR3 is CASNRDGSNSPLHF. The complete variable domain, with remaining parts taken from reference TRBV5-1 and TRBJ1-6, reads KAGVTQTPRYLIKTRGQQVTLSCSPISGHRSVSWYQQTPGQGLQFLFEYFSETQRNKGNFPGRFSGRQFSNSRSEMNVSTLELGDSALYLCASNRDGSNSPLHFGNGTRLTVT.

This chain joins TRBV7-2 and TRBJ2-1; the D call from TCRdb, TRBD1, cannot be confirmed without DNA. The CDR3 contains 14 residues. Germline loops: CDR1 SGHTA, CDR2 FQGNSA. CDR3 amino acids: CASVTGSGNDEQFF.

This chain connects TRBV28 to TRBJ2-1; TCRdb names TRBD1, which stays unverified in the absence of DNA. This CDR3 has 16 residues. Germline assignment: CDR1 MDHEN and CDR2 SYDVKM. The CDR3 loop is CASSSPKGGVLNEQFF.

V usage is TRBV20-1 and J usage is TRBJ2-1. Germline CDR1 DFQATT, CDR2 SNEGSKA (reference sequence). The CDR3 contains 13 residues. CDR3 loop: CSALTSSYNEQFF.

The chain is built from TRBV6-5 and TRBJ1-5; the D call from TCRdb, TRBD1, cannot be confirmed without DNA. CDR1 is MNHEY, CDR2 SVGAGI, per germline. The CDR3 is made up of 12 amino acids. The CDR3 reads CASGYRGQPQHF.

The chain is built from TRBV7-2 and TRBJ2-1; TCRdb's D gene call, TRBD2, goes unchecked for lack of DNA. This CDR3 is 14 amino acids long. Germline V gene sequence: CDR1 SGHTA, CDR2 FQGNSA. CDR3 region: CASSARLAGGEQFF.

The rearrangement links TRBV20-1 to TRBJ2-5; the TCRdb D gene call, TRBD2, has no DNA to confirm it. The germline V gene encodes CDR1 DFQATT and CDR2 SNEGSKA (reference sequence). The CDR3 consists of 15 residues. The CDR3 is CSAGVRGAIQETQYF.

The CDR3 region is CASSSSGGDYGYTF. The chain combines TRBV12-3 or TRBV12-4 with TRBJ1-2. The CDR3 is 14 residues long.